Listed below are T cell receptor beta chains from one sample, sequenced in a study of blood T cell repertoires in COVID-19. The data were produced by immunoSEQ multiplex PCR, yet TCRdb's version contains in-frame clones alone and is incomplete. The table has some 250,000 clones, around 84% seen once. Sequenced: peripheral blood. The receptors here all came from a woman younger than 35 with acute or convalescent COVID-19. Each CDR3 is given with its conserved first and last residue. The order of the fields is V gene, J gene, D gene, clone size, CDR3 DNA, CDR3 protein. The D gene is left open where the match is weak. Only some rows state a clone size, as once, few, many or a class for expanded clones.

TRBV24-1	TRBJ2-3	TRBD1	.	TGTGCCACCAGTGAGAGCCCGGGACAGGGTGCAGATACGCAGTATTTT	CATSESPGQGADTQYF
TRBV12-3/TRBV12-4	TRBJ2-5	.	.	TGTGCCAGCAGTTTCGTCCAAGAGACCCAGTACTTC	CASSFVQETQYF
TRBV3-1/TRBV3-2	TRBJ1-1	.	once	TGTGCCAGCAGCCCTTCGGGGTACACTGAAGCTTTCTTT	CASSPSGYTEAFF
TRBV18	TRBJ2-1	TRBD2	.	TGTGCCAGCTCACCGAGGGGACTAGCGGGAAATACCCGGGTGGAGCAGTTCTTC	CASSPRGLAGNTRVEQFF
TRBV27	TRBJ1-5	.	.	TGTGCCAGCAGCCCCGAGGGAGAACAGCCCCAGCATTTT	CASSPEGEQPQHF
TRBV3-1/TRBV3-2	TRBJ1-2	.	.	TGTGCCAGCAGCCACCTACCGACAGATTATGGCTACACCTTT	CASSHLPTDYGYTF
TRBV30	TRBJ2-5	.	.	TGTGCCGGGGGGGGTGGAGGAAGGGGGCAAGAGACCCAGTACTTC	CAGGGGGRGQETQYF
TRBV19	TRBJ1-2	TRBD1	few	TGTGCCAGTGGGATGACAGGGGGAAGCGGCTACACCTTC	CASGMTGGSGYTF
TRBV28	TRBJ1-5	.	.	TGTGCCAGCAGTCCGCAGGGTTATTATCAGCCCCAGCATTTT	CASSPQGYYQPQHF
TRBV28	TRBJ1-2	.	once	TGTGCCATCGGAGCGGGACGGGCGAACTATGGCTACACCTTC	CAIGAGRANYGYTF
TRBV2	TRBJ2-1	TRBD2	.	TGTGCCAGCAGTGAAGAACTAGCGGGCTACAATGAGCAGTTCTTC	CASSEELAGYNEQFF
TRBV4-2	TRBJ1-1	TRBD1	few	TGTGCCAGCAGCCAACCCCCGGGACAGAAAGCTGAAGCTTTCTTT	CASSQPPGQKAEAFF
TRBV9	TRBJ1-2	.	.	TGTGCCAGCAGTGTTAGTTGGGGGGTAGGGTATGGCTACACCTTC	CASSVSWGVGYGYTF
TRBV30	TRBJ1-5	.	.	TGTGCCTGGAGTGGAAGGGGGGGAAATCAGCCCCAGCATTTT	CAWSGRGGNQPQHF
TRBV5-6	TRBJ2-1	TRBD2	.	TGTGCCAGCAGCCCGGTGGACGGAGGACTAGCGGGAGGTCATGAGCAGTTCTTC	CASSPVDGGLAGGHEQFF
TRBV4-2	TRBJ2-5	TRBD2	.	TGTGCCAGCAGCCAAGGGGCTAGCGGGGAGACCCAGTACTTC	CASSQGASGETQYF
TRBV18	TRBJ1-1	.	.	TGTGCCAGCTCACCTCTTAGCGGGCGTGGTGGCTTTTTTGGGAACACTGAAGCTTTCTTT	CASSPLSGRGGFFGNTEAFF
TRBV27	TRBJ2-1	TRBD2	.	TGTGCCAGCAGAAAAAGGACTAGCGGAGACTACTACAATGAGCAGTTCTTC	CASRKRTSGDYYNEQFF
TRBV19	TRBJ2-1	TRBD2	.	TGTGCCAGTACGCGGGAGGGCAAAAATGAGCAGTTCTTC	CASTREGKNEQFF
TRBV30	TRBJ2-1	.	few	TGTGCCTGGAGTGTAATGGTATTAGTGCAGTTCTTC	CAWSVMVLVQFF
TRBV7-9	TRBJ2-2	TRBD1	.	TGTGCCAGCAGACCGGGACAGGGTGCGGTTAACACCGGGGAGCTGTTTTTT	CASRPGQGAVNTGELFF
TRBV5-4	TRBJ1-1	.	.	TGTGCCAGCAGCTTGCAGGGGCTCCCTGAAGCTTTCTTT	CASSLQGLPEAFF
TRBV7-9	TRBJ2-7	.	.	TGTGCCAGCAGCTTAGGCAGAGTGCAGGGTATTACCTACGAGCAGTACTTC	CASSLGRVQGITYEQYF
TRBV28	TRBJ1-5	TRBD1	.	TGTGCCAGCAGTTTTCCACAGGGGTACCAGCCCCAGCATTTT	CASSFPQGYQPQHF
TRBV6-1	TRBJ2-7	TRBD2	.	TGTGCCAGCAGTGAAGCTCTAGCGGGATTCTACGAGCAGTACTTC	CASSEALAGFYEQYF
TRBV5-4	TRBJ1-1	.	.	TGTGCCAGCAGCTTTGGGGGGGCCTGGGGTGAAGCTTTCTTT	CASSFGGAWGEAFF
TRBV5-6	TRBJ1-1	TRBD1	.	TGTGCCAGCAGCTTGGCTCCGACAGGGAAGAACACTGAAGCTTTCTTT	CASSLAPTGKNTEAFF
TRBV5-4	TRBJ2-1	TRBD2	.	TGTGCCAGCAGCGGGGGGACTACGCGGGTGGATGAGCAGTTCTTC	CASSGGTTRVDEQFF
TRBV29-1	TRBJ1-4	TRBD1	.	TGCAGCGTTTGGGGACAGGGCGGTGAAAAACTGTTTTTT	CSVWGQGGEKLFF
TRBV4-3	TRBJ2-7	.	.	TGCGCCAGCAGCCAAGATGTTGGCCCCTACGAGCAGTACTTC	CASSQDVGPYEQYF
TRBV9	TRBJ2-3	.	.	TGTGCCAGCAGCGTAGGTGGGACAAGACGACGCACAGATACGCAGTATTTT	CASSVGGTRRRTDTQYF
TRBV5-1	TRBJ2-1	TRBD2	.	TGCGCCAGCAGCCTTTCTAGCGGTAGGAGCCCTAGCTCCTACAATGAGCAGTTCTTC	CASSLSSGRSPSSYNEQFF
TRBV5-1	TRBJ1-6	.	.	TGCGCCAGCAGCTTGGGCCCAGGCGTGGACTATAATTCACCCCTCCACTTT	CASSLGPGVDYNSPLHF
TRBV29-1	TRBJ2-1	.	.	TGCAGCGCCCGACAGTCTTTATACAATGAGCAGTTCTTC	CSARQSLYNEQFF
TRBV19	TRBJ1-4	.	.	TGTGCCAGTAGTACCCGAGGGTGGGCGGCTAATGAAAAACTGTTTTTT	CASSTRGWAANEKLFF
TRBV10-3	TRBJ2-5	.	.	TGTGCCATCAGTGAGGCCCCATGGGGGGGCGGTGAGACCCAGTACTTC	CAISEAPWGGGETQYF
TRBV20-1	TRBJ2-5	TRBD2	.	TGCAGTGCTAGTGGGCTAGCGGGAGGGCCGGGCCAAGAGACCCAGTACTTC	CSASGLAGGPGQETQYF
TRBV4-3	TRBJ1-2	TRBD1	once	TGCGCCAGCAGCCAATTTACAGGGGTGGATGGCTACACCTTC	CASSQFTGVDGYTF